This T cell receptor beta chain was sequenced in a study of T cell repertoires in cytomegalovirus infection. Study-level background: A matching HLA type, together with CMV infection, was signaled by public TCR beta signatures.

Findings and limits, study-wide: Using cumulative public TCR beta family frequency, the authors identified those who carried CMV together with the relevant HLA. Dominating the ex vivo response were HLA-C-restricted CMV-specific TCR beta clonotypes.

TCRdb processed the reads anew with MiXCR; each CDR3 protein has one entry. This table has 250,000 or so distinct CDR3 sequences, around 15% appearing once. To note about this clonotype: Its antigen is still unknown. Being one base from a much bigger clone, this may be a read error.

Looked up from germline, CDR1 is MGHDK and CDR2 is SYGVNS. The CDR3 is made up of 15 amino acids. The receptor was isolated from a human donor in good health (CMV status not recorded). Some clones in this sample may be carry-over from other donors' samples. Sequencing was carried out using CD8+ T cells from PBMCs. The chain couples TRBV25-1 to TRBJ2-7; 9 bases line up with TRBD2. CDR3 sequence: CAGSEVSGGIYEQYF. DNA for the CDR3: TGTGCCGGCAGTGAGGTTAGCGGGGGTATCTACGAGCAGTACTTC.